The entry that follows covers one TCR beta chain sequence. The antigen it recognizes is unknown. No per-base quality is available; no much larger clone lies one base away. The source of the sample is a study of CD8 T cells in Susac syndrome (dated by TCRdb to about 2019). General notes on the study: The study used repertoire sequencing to test whether antigen drove CD8+ T cell activation and differentiation in Susac syndrome.

Peripheral blood CD8+ and CD4+ T cells from healthy donors, Susac syndrome patients and multiple sclerosis patients were profiled by high-throughput TCR beta sequencing. Healthy donors were age- and sex-matched controls. CD8+ TEMRA cells were enriched by FACS, while bulk CD8+ and CD4+ T cells were purified by magnetic negative isolation. Blood was drawn into EDTA tubes, processed within 24 hours, and PBMCs were isolated by density gradient centrifugation. PBMCs intended for TCR sequencing were cryopreserved in liquid nitrogen and thawed later in a water bath at 37 degrees C. The sorted or isolated CD4+, CD8+ and CD8+ TEMRA cells reached a purity of at least 90%. RNA was extracted using the RNeasy kit, and roughly 0.5 to 1 ug of the RNA was reverse transcribed with random hexamers. The immunoSEQ multiplex PCR assay, covering 54 Vbeta and 13 Jbeta segments, was used to amplify TCR beta CDR3 regions. PCR amplification bias was corrected by using a synthetic template baseline for primer optimization and computational correction. Processing in the source paper ran as follows. Reads were annotated to V, D and J genes according to IMGT and were analyzed with immunoSEQ Analyzer, with only productive sequences retained. To calculate clonality, Shannon entropy was normalized by log2 of the number of productive unique sequences and then subtracted from one. Public and private clones were assessed among the 100 most prevalent clones of each patient and control. Clones were defined as Susac-specific when absent from the healthy and MS cohorts, from about a thousand published viral clones and from other ImmuneACCESS disease sequences. The raw public reads went through TCRdb reprocessing: fastp at Q25, MiXCR clone calling, in-frame beta chains kept. When rows share a CDR3 protein, they turn into one entry using the most common DNA and genes. The V and J calls come from TCRdb's annotation, not from the publication. In this sample the table shows around 150,000 distinct CDR3 sequences, 90% to 95% of which occur a single time. Around 0.15% of the sample is held by the ten biggest clonotypes.

Here is what the overall study found, with its caveats: The number of individuals in the TCR sequencing and HLA analysis was acknowledged as relatively small.

The clonotype originates from a human donor in good health. The source material was CD4+ T cells from PBMCs.

The CDR3: CASSKCWAGDSPLHF. The DNA reads as follows: TGTGCCAGCAGCAAATGCTGGGCAGGGGATTCACCCCTCCACTTT. In this chain, TRBV21-1 is recombined with TRBJ1-6; the D call in the table, TRBD1, was not verified against the DNA. TRBV21-1 corresponds to a pseudogene. The CDR3 runs 15 amino acids, cysteine and phenylalanine included. Only the CDR3 DNA is retained, 45 bases long and in frame from the first base.